This T cell receptor (beta chain) was sequenced for a study of Ad26.COV2.S vaccination and SARS-CoV-2 variants. Study-level background: The COV1001 Ad26.COV2.S trial arm included the donor. Ad26.COV2.S shots went into the muscle once or twice, 56 days apart.

The CDR3 covers 14 residues. V shed 1 base and J shed 2 bases, with 8 bases lying between them. Germline CDR1 reads LNHDA; CDR2 reads SQIVND (reference sequence). As to treatment: over 15 received Ad26.COV2.S at low or high dose, single or two shots; several received placebo; per-sample allocation not given. The samples were gathered on day 63 after the first injection of vaccine or placebo. Of note for this clone: The antigen is unknown.

The data were produced by immunoSEQ multiplex PCR, yet TCRdb's version contains in-frame clones alone and is incomplete. The profile shows under 500,000 clones, about 90% of them singletons. Findings and caveats of the study: Placebo recipients and vaccine recipients were similar in non-spike TCR breadth.

The starting material was peripheral blood, obtained in a trial of Ad26.COV2.S vaccine versus placebo. This TCR came from a person between 18 and 59 years old who received the Ad26.COV2.S COVID-19 vaccine or a placebo. The chain links TRBV19 to TRBJ1-1, with D hard to call. The CDR3 DNA reads TGTGCCAGTAGTATAGCGGTCGGCAACACTGAAGCTTTCTTT. It is translated as CASSIAVGNTEAFF.